This TCR beta chain was sequenced in a study of regulatory T cells in long-lasting Graves disease. Documented time point: persistent/refractory GD, antithyroid drugs over 5 years with positive TRAb. RNA isolated from PBMCs was used to make the TCR library. Peripheral blood, at 7.5 to 9 milliliters, went into EDTA tubes. CDR3-region Arm-PCR and iRepertoire HTBI primers produced the TCR beta libraries. MiXCR, applied by TCRdb to the multiplex PCR reads, yields one record per CDR3 protein. The data hold around 450,000 distinct CDR3 sequences, with around a fifth observed a single time. This clonotype was seen a few times. Trimming pared 1 base from V and 1 base from J, leaving 4 bases between. In germline, CDR1 is MNHEY, CDR2 SVGAGI. This CDR3 comprises 14 residues.

The source of this sequence is a female donor with Graves disease. The chain carries TRBV6-5 and TRBJ2-2, with D uncertain. The sequenced sample was peripheral blood mononuclear cells (PBMCs), obtained when the disease was refractory, from a patient treated with antithyroid drugs. CDR3 nucleotides: TGTGCCAGCAGTTACTGGAAGAACACCGGGGAGCTGTTTTTT. Translation gives CASSYWKNTGELFF.